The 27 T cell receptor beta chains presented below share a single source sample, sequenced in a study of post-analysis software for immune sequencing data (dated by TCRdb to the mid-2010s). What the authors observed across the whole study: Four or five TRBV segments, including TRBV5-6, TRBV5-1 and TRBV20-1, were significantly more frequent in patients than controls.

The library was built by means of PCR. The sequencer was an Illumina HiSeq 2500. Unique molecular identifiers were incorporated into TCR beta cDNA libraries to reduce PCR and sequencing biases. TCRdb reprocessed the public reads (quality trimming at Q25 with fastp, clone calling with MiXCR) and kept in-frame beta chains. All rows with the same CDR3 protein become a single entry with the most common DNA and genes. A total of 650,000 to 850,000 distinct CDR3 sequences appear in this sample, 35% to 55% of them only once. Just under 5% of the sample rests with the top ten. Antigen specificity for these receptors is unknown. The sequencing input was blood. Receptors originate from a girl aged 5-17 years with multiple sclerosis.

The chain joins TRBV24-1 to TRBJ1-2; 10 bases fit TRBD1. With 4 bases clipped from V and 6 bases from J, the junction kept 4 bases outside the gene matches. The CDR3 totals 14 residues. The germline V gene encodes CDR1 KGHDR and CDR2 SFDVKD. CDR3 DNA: TGTGCCACCAGTGAAGACGGACAGGGGGATGGCTACACCTTC. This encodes CATSEDGQGDGYTF.

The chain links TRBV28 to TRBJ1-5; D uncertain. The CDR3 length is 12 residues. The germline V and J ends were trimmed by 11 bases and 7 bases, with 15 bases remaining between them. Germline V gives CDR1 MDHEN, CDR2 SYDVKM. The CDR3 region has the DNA TGTGCCGGCACCCCCGGGCACCAGCCCCAGCATTTT. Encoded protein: CAGTPGHQPQHF.

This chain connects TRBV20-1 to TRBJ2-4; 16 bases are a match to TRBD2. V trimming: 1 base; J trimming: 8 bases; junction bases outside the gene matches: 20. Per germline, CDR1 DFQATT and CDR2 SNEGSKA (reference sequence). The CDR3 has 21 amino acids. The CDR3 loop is CSARVRGVIGTSGRGVDIQYF. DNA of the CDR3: TGCAGTGCTAGAGTTCGGGGAGTAATCGGGACTAGCGGGAGGGGGGTCGACATTCAGTACTTC.

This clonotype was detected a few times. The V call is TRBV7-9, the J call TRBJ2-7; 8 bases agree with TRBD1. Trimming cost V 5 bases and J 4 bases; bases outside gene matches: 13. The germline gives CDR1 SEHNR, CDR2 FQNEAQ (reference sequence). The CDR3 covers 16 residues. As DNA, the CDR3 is TGTGCCAGCAGCGGTGAACAGGGGGTTGTGCGATACGAGCAGTACTTC. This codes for CASSGEQGVVRYEQYF. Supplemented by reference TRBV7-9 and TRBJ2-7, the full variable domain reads DTGVSQNPRHKITKRGQNVTFRCDPISEHNRLYWYRQTLGQGPEFLTYFQNEAQLEKSRLLSDRFSAERPKGSFSTLEIQRTEQGDSAMYLCASSGEQGVVRYEQYFGPGTRLTVT.

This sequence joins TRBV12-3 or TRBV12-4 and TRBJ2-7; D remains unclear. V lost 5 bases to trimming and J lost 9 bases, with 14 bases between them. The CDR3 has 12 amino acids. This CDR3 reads CASSPGQLAQYF. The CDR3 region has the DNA TGTGCCAGCAGTCCAGGCCAGCTGGCGCAGTACTTC.

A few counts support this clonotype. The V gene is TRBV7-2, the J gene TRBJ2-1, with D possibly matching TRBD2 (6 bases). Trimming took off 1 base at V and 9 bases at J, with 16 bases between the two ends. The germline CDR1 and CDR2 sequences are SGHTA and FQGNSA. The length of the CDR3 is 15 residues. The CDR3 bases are TGTGCCAGCAGCTTAGAAGGGTTGGCGGAGGGTGAGCAGTTCTTC. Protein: CASSLEGLAEGEQFF.

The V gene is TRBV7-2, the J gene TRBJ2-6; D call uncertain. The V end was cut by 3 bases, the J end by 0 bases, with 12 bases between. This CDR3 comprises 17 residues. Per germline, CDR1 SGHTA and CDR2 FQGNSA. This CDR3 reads CASSFGTPSSGANVLTF. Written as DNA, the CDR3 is TGTGCCAGCAGCTTTGGAACACCGAGCTCTGGGGCCAACGTCCTGACTTTC.

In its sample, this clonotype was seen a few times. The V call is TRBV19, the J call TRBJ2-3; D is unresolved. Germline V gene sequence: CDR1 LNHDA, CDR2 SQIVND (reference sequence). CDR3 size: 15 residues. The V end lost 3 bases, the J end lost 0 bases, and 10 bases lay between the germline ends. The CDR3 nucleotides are TGTGCCAGTAGTATCTTGGGTACTAGCACAGATACGCAGTATTTT. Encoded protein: CASSILGTSTDTQYF.

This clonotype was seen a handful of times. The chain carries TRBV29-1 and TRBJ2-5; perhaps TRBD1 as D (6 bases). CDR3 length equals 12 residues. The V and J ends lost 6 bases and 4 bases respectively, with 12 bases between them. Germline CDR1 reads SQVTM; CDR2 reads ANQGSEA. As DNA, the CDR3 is TGCAGCGTCCGGGCAGGGGTAGAGACCCAGTACTTC. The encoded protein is CSVRAGVETQYF.

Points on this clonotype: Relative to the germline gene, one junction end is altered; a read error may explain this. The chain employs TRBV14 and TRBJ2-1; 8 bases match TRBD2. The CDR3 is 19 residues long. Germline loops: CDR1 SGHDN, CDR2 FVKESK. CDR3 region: CAGSPPGLDTYSSYNEQFF. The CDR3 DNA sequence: TGTGCCGGCAGCCCTCCGGGACTAGATACTTATAGCTCCTACAATGAGCAGTTCTTC.

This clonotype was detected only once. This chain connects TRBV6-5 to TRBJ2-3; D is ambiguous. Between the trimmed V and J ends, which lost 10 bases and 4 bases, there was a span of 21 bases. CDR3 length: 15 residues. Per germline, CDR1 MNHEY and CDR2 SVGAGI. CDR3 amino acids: CATRSRQYVADTQYF. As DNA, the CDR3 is TGTGCCACCCGGTCGAGACAATATGTCGCAGATACGCAGTATTTT.

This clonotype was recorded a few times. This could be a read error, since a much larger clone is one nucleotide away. The CDR3 sequence: CASSCLAGTDTQYF. The CDR3 DNA follows: TGTGCCAGCAGTTGCCTAGCCGGCACAGATACGCAGTATTTT. This rearrangement joins TRBV12-3 or TRBV12-4 to TRBJ2-3; tentative D call: TRBD2 (5 bases). V lost 4 bases and J 1 base, leaving 9 bases between the germline ends. This CDR3 region has 14 residues.

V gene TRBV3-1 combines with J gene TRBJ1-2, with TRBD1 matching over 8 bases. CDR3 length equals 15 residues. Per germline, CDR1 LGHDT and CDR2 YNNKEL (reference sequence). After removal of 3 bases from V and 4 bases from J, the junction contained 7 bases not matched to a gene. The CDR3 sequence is CASSHMDRDLYGYTF. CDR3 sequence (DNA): TGTGCCAGCAGCCATATGGACAGGGACCTCTATGGCTACACCTTC. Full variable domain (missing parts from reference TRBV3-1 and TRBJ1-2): DTAVSQTPKYLVTQMGNDKSIKCEQNLGHDTMYWYKQDSKKFLKIMFSYNNKELIINETVPNRFSPKSPDKAHLNLHINSLELGDSAVYFCASSHMDRDLYGYTFGSGTRLTVV.

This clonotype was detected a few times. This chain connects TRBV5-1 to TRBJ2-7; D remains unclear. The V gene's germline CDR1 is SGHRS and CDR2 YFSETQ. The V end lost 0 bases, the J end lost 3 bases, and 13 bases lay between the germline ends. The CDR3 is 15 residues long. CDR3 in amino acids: CASSLDPSGYYEQYF. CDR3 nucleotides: TGCGCCAGCAGCTTGGACCCTTCTGGGTACTACGAGCAGTACTTC. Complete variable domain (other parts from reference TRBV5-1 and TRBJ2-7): KAGVTQTPRYLIKTRGQQVTLSCSPISGHRSVSWYQQTPGQGLQFLFEYFSETQRNKGNFPGRFSGRQFSNSRSEMNVSTLELGDSALYLCASSLDPSGYYEQYFGPGTRLTVT.

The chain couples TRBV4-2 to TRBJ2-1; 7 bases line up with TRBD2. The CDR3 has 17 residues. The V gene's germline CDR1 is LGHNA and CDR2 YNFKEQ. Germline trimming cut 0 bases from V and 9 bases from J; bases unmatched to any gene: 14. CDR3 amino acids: CASSQEGGLAGVSEQFF. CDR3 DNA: TGTGCCAGCAGCCAAGAGGGGGGACTGGCGGGAGTTAGTGAGCAGTTCTTC.

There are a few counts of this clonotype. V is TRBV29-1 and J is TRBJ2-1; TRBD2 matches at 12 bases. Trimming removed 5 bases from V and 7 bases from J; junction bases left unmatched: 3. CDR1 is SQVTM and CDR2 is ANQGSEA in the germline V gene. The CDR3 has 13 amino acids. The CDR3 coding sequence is TGCAGCGTTCTGACTAGCGGGAGTAATGAGCAGTTCTTC. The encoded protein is CSVLTSGSNEQFF.

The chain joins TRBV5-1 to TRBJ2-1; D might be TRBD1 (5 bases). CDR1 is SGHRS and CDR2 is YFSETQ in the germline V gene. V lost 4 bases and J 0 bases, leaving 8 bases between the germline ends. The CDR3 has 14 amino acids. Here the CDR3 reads CASSIDSSYNEQFF. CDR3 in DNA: TGCGCCAGCAGCATAGACAGCTCCTACAATGAGCAGTTCTTC.

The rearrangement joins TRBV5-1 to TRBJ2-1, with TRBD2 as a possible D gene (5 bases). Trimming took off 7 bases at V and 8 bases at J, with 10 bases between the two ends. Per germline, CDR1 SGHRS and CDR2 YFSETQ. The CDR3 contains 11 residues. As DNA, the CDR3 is TGCGCCAGCGCTAGCTTCGATGAGCAGTTCTTC. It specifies CASASFDEQFF.

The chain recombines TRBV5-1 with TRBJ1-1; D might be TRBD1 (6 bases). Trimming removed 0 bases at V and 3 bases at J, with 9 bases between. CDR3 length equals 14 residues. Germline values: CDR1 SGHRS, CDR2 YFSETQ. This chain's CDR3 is CASSLGGLDTEAFF. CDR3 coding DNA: TGCGCCAGCAGCTTGGGGGGGCTGGACACTGAAGCTTTCTTT.

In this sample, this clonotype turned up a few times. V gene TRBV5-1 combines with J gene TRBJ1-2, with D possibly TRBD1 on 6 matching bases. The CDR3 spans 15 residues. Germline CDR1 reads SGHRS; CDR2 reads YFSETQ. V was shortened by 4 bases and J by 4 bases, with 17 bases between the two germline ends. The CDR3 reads CASSLRTEFSYGYTF. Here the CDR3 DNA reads TGCGCCAGCAGCCTACGGACAGAGTTCAGCTATGGCTACACCTTC.

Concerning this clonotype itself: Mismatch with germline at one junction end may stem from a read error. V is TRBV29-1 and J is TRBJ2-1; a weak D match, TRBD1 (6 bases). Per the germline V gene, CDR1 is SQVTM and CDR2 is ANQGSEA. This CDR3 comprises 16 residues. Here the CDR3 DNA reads TGCAGCGTTGAAATGGGGGCAAGGTCAATCTACAGTGAGCAGTTCTTC. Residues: CSVEMGARSIYSEQFF.

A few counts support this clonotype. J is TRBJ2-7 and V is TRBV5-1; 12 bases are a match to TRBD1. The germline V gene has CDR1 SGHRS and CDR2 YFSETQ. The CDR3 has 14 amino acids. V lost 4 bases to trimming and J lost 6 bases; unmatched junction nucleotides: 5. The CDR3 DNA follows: TGCGCCAGCAGCCTCGGGACAGGGGGCTGCGAGCAGTACTTC. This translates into CASSLGTGGCEQYF.

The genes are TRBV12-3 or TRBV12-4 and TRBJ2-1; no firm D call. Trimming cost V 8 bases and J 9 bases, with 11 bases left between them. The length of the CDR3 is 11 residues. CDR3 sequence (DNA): TGTGCCAGCCTAATAGCTTCTGAGCAGTTCTTC. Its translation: CASLIASEQFF.

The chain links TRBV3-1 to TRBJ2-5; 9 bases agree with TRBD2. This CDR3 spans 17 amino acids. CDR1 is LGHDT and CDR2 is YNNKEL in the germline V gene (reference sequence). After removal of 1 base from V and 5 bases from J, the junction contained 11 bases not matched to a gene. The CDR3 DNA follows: TGTGCCAGCAGCCAAGGTGCGGGAGGGCCTAAAGGGGAGACCCAGTACTTC. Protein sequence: CASSQGAGGPKGETQYF.

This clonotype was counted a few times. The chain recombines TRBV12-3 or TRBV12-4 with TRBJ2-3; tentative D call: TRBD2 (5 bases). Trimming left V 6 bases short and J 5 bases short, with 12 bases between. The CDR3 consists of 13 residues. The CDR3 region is CASSLLAGDTQYF. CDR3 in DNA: TGTGCCAGCAGCTTATTGGCGGGAGATACGCAGTATTTT.

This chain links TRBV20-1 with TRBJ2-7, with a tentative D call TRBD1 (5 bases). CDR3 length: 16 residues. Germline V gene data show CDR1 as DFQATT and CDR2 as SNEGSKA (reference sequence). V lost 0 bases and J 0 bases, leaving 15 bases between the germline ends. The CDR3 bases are TGCAGTGCTAGAGATTCAGGGCTAGGGTCCTCCTACGAGCAGTACTTC. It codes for CSARDSGLGSSYEQYF.

The CDR3 region is CAISEPAGQGISPLHF. The CDR3 bases are TGTGCCATCAGTGAGCCGGCGGGACAGGGGATTTCACCCCTCCACTTT. This chain links TRBV10-3 with TRBJ1-6, with TRBD1 identical over 10 bases. V shed 2 bases, J shed 9 bases, and the junction held 7 bases outside the gene matches. The CDR3 loop spans 16 amino acids. Germline V lookup: CDR1 ENHRY, CDR2 SYGVKD.